Following are 27 T cell receptor beta chains from one sample sequenced in a study of T cells in Graves' hyperthyroidism and ophthalmopathy (dated by TCRdb to between 2018 and 2020). The method behind the library was multiplex PCR. TCRdb lists the instrument as Illumina HiSeq 2000. The TCR beta CDR3 regions were amplified from the RNA transcripts. A first-round RT-PCR of the TCR CDR3 used the HTBI primer set with the Qiagen OneStep RT-PCR kit. Clones were called with MiXCR by TCRdb after fastp trimmed the public reads at Q25, and only in-frame beta chains were retained. Each CDR3 protein gets just one entry, which takes the most common genes and DNA from the rows behind it. This sample holds 600,000 to 650,000 distinct CDR3 sequences; 15% to 20% were observed only once. Jointly, the top ten make up 3.8% of the sample. What was sequenced was blood. The receptors stem from a woman younger than 45 with Graves' hyperthyroidism.

The sample holds many counts of this clonotype. The CDR3 bases are TGTGCCAGCAGCTTAGGTTTCGCGGGAGGGCCTGATGGAGAGACCCAGTACTTC. It encodes CASSLGFAGGPDGETQYF. This sequence joins TRBV7-2 and TRBJ2-5, with TRBD2 identical over 9 bases. The V gene end was trimmed by 1 base and the J gene end by 4 bases; junction bases not matched to a gene: 13. The germline V gene encodes CDR1 SGHTA and CDR2 FQGNSA. The CDR3 extends over 18 amino acids. The variable domain in full, with the rest retrieved from reference TRBV7-2 and TRBJ2-5, is GAGVSQSPSNKVTEKGKDVELRCDPISGHTALYWYRQSLGQGLEFLIYFQGNSAPDKSGLPSDRFSAERTGGSVSTLTIQRTQQEDSAVYLCASSLGFAGGPDGETQYFGPGTRLLVL.

The rearrangement joins TRBV4-3 to TRBJ1-1, with D perhaps matching TRBD1 (5 bases). Germline assignment: CDR1 LGHNA and CDR2 YSLEER. The germline V and J ends were trimmed by 0 bases and 1 base, with 15 bases remaining between them. CDR3 size: 17 residues. Here the CDR3 reads CASSQDDSYEGNTEAFF. CDR3 nucleotides: TGCGCCAGCAGCCAAGATGACAGCTACGAGGGGAACACTGAAGCTTTCTTT.

This clonotype was recorded many times. The chain recombines TRBV30 with TRBJ2-1; D ambiguous. Trimming left V 1 base short and J 7 bases short, with 5 bases between. From germline, CDR1 is GTSNPN and CDR2 SVGIG (reference sequence). The CDR3 is 11 residues long. The CDR3 is CAWSDLNEQFF. CDR3 nucleotide sequence: TGTGCCTGGAGTGACCTTAATGAGCAGTTCTTC.

Many counts were recorded for this clonotype. The chain carries TRBV5-1 and TRBJ2-7; 9 bases match TRBD1. Losses at the gene ends were 0 bases for V and 5 bases for J; bases not matched to a gene: 6. The CDR3 is made up of 15 amino acids. CDR1 and CDR2 from the germline V gene are SGHRS and YFSETQ. Here the CDR3 reads CASSLAGGQGHEQYF. DNA for the CDR3: TGCGCCAGCAGCTTGGCCGGGGGACAGGGTCACGAGCAGTACTTC.

This clonotype was seen only a few times. The chain links TRBV20-1 to TRBJ2-5; D may be TRBD1 (5 bases). Germline lookup yields CDR1 DFQATT and CDR2 SNEGSKA (reference sequence). V was shortened by 5 bases and J by 0 bases, with 13 bases between the two germline ends. The CDR3 loop spans 14 amino acids. The CDR3 loop reads CSAQGTRYQETQYF. The CDR3 DNA is TGCAGTGCTCAGGGAACTCGTTACCAAGAGACCCAGTACTTC.

This clonotype was seen more than once but under ten times. The rearrangement joins TRBV10-3 to TRBJ2-1; the match to TRBD2 covers 13 bases. V lost 6 bases, J lost 0 bases, and 14 bases stayed unmatched. The CDR3 is 20 amino acids. Germline-derived CDR1 and CDR2 are ENHRY and SYGVKD. CDR3 region: CAISPPTGTSGTDSYNEQFF. In DNA form, the CDR3 reads TGTGCCATCAGCCCACCAACCGGGACTAGCGGGACCGACTCCTACAATGAGCAGTTCTTC.

This clonotype showed up many times. This chain uses TRBV28 with TRBJ2-5; D unclear. The V gene's germline CDR1 is MDHEN and CDR2 SYDVKM. This CDR3 is 14 amino acids long. V was trimmed by 1 base and J by 2 bases, leaving 8 bases between them. CDR3 sequence reads: CASSLSVGQETQYF. The CDR3 DNA is TGTGCCAGCAGTTTATCGGTGGGACAAGAGACCCAGTACTTC.

This clonotype occurred a few times. The chain is built from TRBV14 and TRBJ1-1; D may be TRBD1 (6 bases). The V end lost 1 base, the J end lost 1 base, and 16 bases lay between the germline ends. The CDR3 has 17 amino acids. The V gene's germline CDR1 is SGHDN and CDR2 FVKESK. The CDR3 sequence: CASSQGWRGWANTEAFF. The CDR3 DNA reads as TGTGCCAGCAGCCAAGGGTGGAGGGGGTGGGCGAACACTGAAGCTTTCTTT.

This clonotype was seen at least ten times. This rearrangement joins TRBV29-1 to TRBJ2-5, with TRBD1 matching over 9 bases. Trimming removed 6 bases from V and 6 bases from J; junction bases left unmatched: 8. Germline lookup yields CDR1 SQVTM and CDR2 ANQGSEA. The CDR3 contains 13 residues. CDR3 bases: TGCAGCGTCGGACAGGGGAATGGAAAGACCCAGTACTTC. It specifies CSVGQGNGKTQYF.

This clonotype was counted ten times or more. This sequence joins TRBV3-1 and TRBJ1-2; tentatively, D is TRBD1 (5 bases). This CDR3 region has 12 residues. V lost 4 bases and J lost 8, with 11 bases in between. Germline CDR1 LGHDT, CDR2 YNNKEL (reference sequence). CDR3 sequence: CASSLHGDGYTF. CDR3 sequence (DNA): TGTGCCAGCAGCCTACACGGGGACGGCTACACCTTC.

V is TRBV9 and J is TRBJ1-1, with 7 bases that match TRBD1. The CDR3 contains 16 residues. The germline gives CDR1 SGDLS, CDR2 YYNGEE. Trimming cost V 3 bases and J 1 base; bases outside gene matches: 9. The CDR3 nucleotides are TGTGCCAGCAGCGAGGGGACAGACAACAGGAACACTGAAGCTTTCTTT. Amino acids: CASSEGTDNRNTEAFF.

This clonotype was seen many times. The chain has TRBV24-1 and TRBJ2-1; TRBD1 aligns across 11 bases. CDR1 and CDR2 from the germline V gene are KGHDR and SFDVKD. The CDR3 contains 15 residues. Trimming took 4 bases from V and 7 from J; bases not matched to a gene: 5. The CDR3 protein is CATSDGTGGRNEQFF. The CDR3 nucleotides read TGTGCCACCAGTGACGGGACAGGGGGTAGGAATGAGCAGTTCTTC.

Many counts were recorded for this clonotype. The chain joins TRBV2 to TRBJ2-7, with D possibly being TRBD2 (5 bases). V was cut by 4 bases and J by 5 bases, with 9 bases left in between. This CDR3 has 12 residues. CDR1 and CDR2 from the germline V gene are SNHLY and FYNNEI. As DNA, the CDR3 is TGTGCCAGCAGTGTGAGCGGTAACGAGCAGTACTTC. Encoded protein: CASSVSGNEQYF.

This clonotype came up a few times. V is TRBV13 and J is TRBJ2-2; TRBD2 aligns across 7 bases. Germline-derived CDR1 and CDR2 are PRHDT and FYEKMQ (reference sequence). The CDR3 totals 14 residues. The V and J ends lost 0 bases and 9 bases, in that order; junction bases with no gene match: 4. The CDR3: CASSLGRGDRELFF. In DNA, the CDR3 is TGTGCCAGCAGCTTAGGCCGGGGGGATCGGGAGCTGTTTTTT. The whole variable domain, filled in from reference TRBV13 and TRBJ2-2, reads AAGVIQSPRHLIKEKRETATLKCYPIPRHDTVYWYQQGPGQDPQFLISFYEKMQSDKGSIPDRFSAQQFSDYHSELNMSSLELGDSALYFCASSLGRGDRELFFGEGSRLTVL.

This clonotype has at least ten counts. The V call is TRBV7-9, the J call TRBJ2-1; 11 nucleotides match TRBD1. The CDR3 length is 15 residues. Germline loops: CDR1 SEHNR, CDR2 FQNEAQ (reference sequence). J lost 10 bases, V lost 5 bases, and 10 bases had no gene match. The chain's CDR3 is CASSTGGTGGREQFF. Written as DNA, the CDR3 is TGTGCCAGCAGCACCGGGGGGACAGGGGGAAGGGAGCAGTTCTTC.

This clonotype was picked up many times. This chain uses TRBV7-9 with TRBJ2-7; D not certain. Per germline, CDR1 SEHNR and CDR2 FQNEAQ (reference sequence). V was cut by 4 bases and J by 2 bases, with 12 bases left in between. The CDR3 is 14 residues long. Here the CDR3 reads CASSSRHIPYEQYF. As DNA, the CDR3 is TGTGCCAGCAGCTCTAGACATATCCCCTACGAGCAGTACTTC.

This clonotype came up many times. V usage is TRBV5-6 and J usage is TRBJ1-2; D unclear. The CDR3 totals 14 residues. Germline lookup yields CDR1 SGHDT and CDR2 YYEEEE. V lost 3 bases to trimming and J lost 1 base, with 10 bases between them. CDR3 sequence: CASSWASNNYGYTF. CDR3 DNA: TGTGCCAGCAGCTGGGCCAGCAATAACTATGGCTACACCTTC.

This clonotype was observed a handful of times. V and J are TRBV13 and TRBJ2-4, with 12 bases lining up with TRBD2. From germline, CDR1 is PRHDT and CDR2 FYEKMQ (reference sequence). The CDR3 loop spans 17 amino acids. V lost 5 bases, J lost 3 bases, and 8 bases stayed unmatched. The CDR3, as DNA: TGTGCCAGCAGCCCCCAGGGACTAGCGGGCGACAAAAACATTCAGTACTTC. Protein product: CASSPQGLAGDKNIQYF.

This clonotype occurred a few times. The genes are TRBV20-1 and TRBJ2-3; the match to TRBD2 covers 13 bases. Germline assignment: CDR1 DFQATT and CDR2 SNEGSKA (reference sequence). The trim removed 4 bases at V and 1 base at J, leaving 14 bases unmatched. The CDR3 runs to 19 residues. CDR3 loop: CSAKERLAGGWSGTDTQYF. DNA for the CDR3: TGCAGTGCTAAGGAGCGACTAGCGGGAGGATGGAGCGGCACAGATACGCAGTATTTT.

This clonotype was seen ten or more times. The CDR3 reads CASRPLVSEAFF. CDR3 coding DNA: TGTGCCAGCAGGCCCCTAGTGTCTGAAGCTTTCTTT. This chain connects TRBV11-2 to TRBJ1-1, with D unresolved. V dropped 6 bases and J dropped 6 bases, with 11 bases sitting between them. There are 12 residues in the CDR3. Germline CDR1 reads SGHAT; CDR2 reads FQNNGV. Full variable domain (rest looked up from reference TRBV11-2 and TRBJ1-1): EAGVAQSPRYKIIEKRQSVAFWCNPISGHATLYWYQQILGQGPKLLIQFQNNGVVDDSQLPKDRFSAERLKGVDSTLKIQPAKLEDSAVYLCASRPLVSEAFFGQGTRLTVV.

This clonotype has only a few counts. V and J are TRBV5-8 and TRBJ2-5; TRBD1 agrees at 7 bases. Germline V gene sequence: CDR1 SGHTS, CDR2 YDEGEE. J gave up 3 bases and V 4 bases, and 18 bases lay outside the gene matches. This CDR3 has 18 residues. CDR3 residues: CASSPSEQGRPHEETQYF. The DNA of the CDR3 is TGTGCCAGCAGCCCATCGGAACAGGGGAGACCACACGAAGAGACCCAGTACTTC.

There are many counts of this clonotype. This rearrangement joins TRBV30 to TRBJ2-7; perhaps TRBD1 as D (5 bases). CDR3 length equals 14 residues. V was cut by 0 bases and J by 6 bases, with 15 bases left in between. The germline CDR1 and CDR2 sequences are GTSNPN and SVGIG (reference sequence). The CDR3 region is CAWSVLVLQGEQYF. CDR3 DNA: TGTGCCTGGAGTGTCCTGGTATTGCAGGGCGAGCAGTACTTC.

This clonotype has a count of ten or more. The V gene is TRBV20-1, the J gene TRBJ1-1; D is ambiguous. CDR1 is DFQATT and CDR2 is SNEGSKA in the germline V gene (reference sequence). Trimming took 5 bases from V and 0 from J, leaving 7 bases between them. CDR3 length: 12 amino acids. The CDR3 reads CSARRLNTEAFF. In nucleotides, the CDR3 is TGCAGTGCTCGACGGTTGAACACTGAAGCTTTCTTT.

This clonotype has just one count. This chain links TRBV7-9 with TRBJ1-4, with D possibly being TRBD1 (5 bases). The CDR3 length is 15 residues. The V gene lost 1 base and the J gene lost 10 bases, with 16 bases spanning the gap. Germline lookup yields CDR1 SEHNR and CDR2 FQNEAQ (reference sequence). CDR3 in DNA: TGTGCCAGCAGCTTAGACGCTGGGGCGGAGGGAAAACTGTTTTTT. This codes for CASSLDAGAEGKLFF.

Ten or more counts support this clonotype. The CDR3 DNA reads TGTGCCAGCAGCGAAACAGGGGTTGAGCAGTACTTC. Translating it yields CASSETGVEQYF. The rearrangement links TRBV7-2 to TRBJ2-7; TRBD1 agrees at 7 bases. CDR3 length: 12 residues. Germline lookup yields CDR1 SGHTA and CDR2 FQGNSA. V lost 5 bases to trimming and J lost 7 bases; unmatched junction nucleotides: 5.

This clonotype was recorded many times. This chain joins TRBV3-1 and TRBJ1-1; a possible D gene is TRBD1 (5 bases). Trimming stripped 4 bases from V and 2 bases from J, with 17 bases between. This CDR3 contains 16 residues. Germline CDR1 LGHDT, CDR2 YNNKEL (reference sequence). The CDR3 nucleotides are TGTGCCAGCAGCCTATCATCCGGGACGGCAAACACTGAAGCTTTCTTT. This translates into CASSLSSGTANTEAFF.

The chain links TRBV18 to TRBJ1-4, with 9 bases identical to TRBD1. The CDR3 runs to 15 residues. V shed 2 bases and J 8 bases; nucleotides not matched to a gene: 6. Germline loops: CDR1 KGHSH, CDR2 LQKENI. CDR3 coding DNA: TGTGCCAGCTCACCATACCGGGACAGGGACGAAAAACTGTTTTTT. Translation gives CASSPYRDRDEKLFF. The full variable domain, with the rest looked up from reference TRBV18 and TRBJ1-4, is NAGVMQNPRHLVRRRGQEARLRCSPMKGHSHVYWYRQLPEEGLKFMVYLQKENIIDESGMPKERFSAEFPKEGPSILRIQQVVRGDSAAYFCASSPYRDRDEKLFFGSGTQLSVL.